This T cell receptor (beta chain) was profiled in a study of vaccination effects on CD4 cells after COVID-19. Looking at the study overall: Antigen-specific CD4+ T cells expanded by the ViraFEST assay with viral peptide pools were then sequenced. It was a median of 72 days after the second dose that post-vaccine samples were obtained. IL-2 at 10 IU/ml and peptides at about 10 ug/ml were added to cultured PBMC, a few million per well.

Sequenced by immunoSEQ multiplex PCR; TCRdb stores in-frame clones only, minus some. Counted here are over 9,000 clones, about 76% occurring once; the ten biggest clones make up 9.5% to 14%. The CDR3 runs 14 residues. Germline CDR1 reads SGHRS; CDR2 reads YFSETQ. The germline V and J ends were trimmed by 1 base and 1 base, with 7 bases remaining between them. Remarks on this clone: Antigen: not known.

Following culture for approximately 11 days, CD4+ T cells were isolated. Participants were vaccinated with two doses of either the BNT162b2 or mRNA-1273 vaccine. At days 3 and 7, half of the medium was exchanged for IL-2 medium. The gene calls are TRBV5-1 and TRBJ2-3; D unclear. The receptor's source is a human donor who received a COVID-19 vaccine. The sample consisted of CD4+ T cells from PBMCs cultured without peptide, taken after COVID-19 vaccination. The CDR3 loop reads CASSLSTGTDTQYF. The CDR3 region has the DNA TGCGCCAGCAGCTTGAGCACAGGCACAGATACGCAGTATTTT.